This TCR beta chain was observed in a study of OX40 agonist ivuxolimab in advanced cancers. Whole-study findings and limits: CD8+ T cells showed, on average, more clonal expansion than CD4+ cells. Dose levels from 0.1 to 3.0 mg/kg saw CD4+ and CD8+ blood T cells expand clonally by week 6.

Notes on this clone: As yet, its antigen is unknown.

Profiling relied on immunoSEQ multiplex PCR, and the TCRdb table lists in-frame clones only, not all of them. Seen here are tens of thousands of clones, approximately 86% observed once, and the top ten hold 3.1%. Sequencing was performed on CD4+ or CD8+ T cells sorted from blood, taken in a trial of the OX40 agonist ivuxolimab. This clonotype was obtained from an adult with an advanced solid tumor such as melanoma, head and neck, liver or kidney cancer.

The CDR3 loop is CASSLAPGQGNQPQHF. The CDR3 DNA reads as TGTGCCAGCAGCTTGGCCCCGGGACAGGGGAATCAGCCCCAGCATTTT. The chain uses TRBV4-2 and TRBJ1-5, with 10 bases aligning to TRBD1. The V gene end was trimmed by 5 bases and the J gene end by 4 bases; junction bases not matched to a gene: 8. This CDR3 is built from 16 residues. Germline V gene lookup returns CDR1 LGHNA and CDR2 YNFKEQ.